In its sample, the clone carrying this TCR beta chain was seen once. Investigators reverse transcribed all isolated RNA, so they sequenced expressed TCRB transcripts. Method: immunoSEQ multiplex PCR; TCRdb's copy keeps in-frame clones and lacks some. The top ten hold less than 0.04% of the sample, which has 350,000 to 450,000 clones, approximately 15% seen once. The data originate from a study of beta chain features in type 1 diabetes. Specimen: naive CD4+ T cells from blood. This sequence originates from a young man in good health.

CDR3 nucleotides: TGTGCCAGCAGTTCGGGACAGGGGTATAATTCACCCCTCCACTTT. Protein product: CASSSGQGYNSPLHF. The rearrangement uses TRBV6-5 and TRBJ1-6; 10 nucleotides line up with TRBD1. The germline V gene encodes CDR1 MNHEY and CDR2 SVGAGI. Trimming removed 4 bases from V and 4 bases from J; junction bases left unmatched: 1. The CDR3 spans 15 residues.